Each of the 23 T cell receptor beta chains below was sequenced from the same sample in a study of T cell responses to AZD1222 COVID-19 vaccine. Method: immunoSEQ multiplex PCR; TCRdb's copy keeps in-frame clones and lacks some. The data contain 200,000 or so clones, 92% of them seen just once; the ten biggest clones take up over 9.5%. This sample comprised peripheral blood, obtained on day 0 of AZD1222 vaccination. The receptors shown here come from an adult in good health.

This chain uses TRBV10-3 with TRBJ1-1; TRBD1 might be the D (6 bases). The CDR3 is made up of 13 amino acids. In germline, CDR1 is ENHRY, CDR2 SYGVKD. The V end was cut by 11 bases, the J end by 1 base, with 14 bases between. The CDR3 protein is CAATDSKNTEAFF. CDR3 nucleotides: TGTGCCGCCACGGACAGTAAGAACACTGAAGCTTTCTTT.

This clone was seen only once. The gene calls are TRBV5-8 and TRBJ2-7, with 10 bases fitting TRBD1. Germline V gives CDR1 SGHTS, CDR2 YDEGEE. With V trimmed by 1 base and J by 3 bases, 4 bases remained unmatched. The CDR3 has 15 amino acids. CDR3 nucleotides: TGTGCCAGCAGCTTGAGGACAGGGGGATACTACGAGCAGTACGTC. It encodes CASSLRTGGYYEQYV.

The chain couples TRBV9 to TRBJ2-5; TRBD1 matches 7 bases. The length of the CDR3 is 13 residues. V gave up 4 bases and J gave up 3 bases; unmatched junction bases: 3. Germline loops: CDR1 SGDLS, CDR2 YYNGEE. The CDR3 loop is CASSMGTEETQYF. The CDR3 DNA sequence: TGTGCCAGCAGCATGGGGACAGAAGAGACCCAGTACTTC. Full variable domain (outside the CDR3, taken from reference TRBV9 and TRBJ2-5): DSGVTQTPKHLITATGQRVTLRCSPRSGDLSVYWYQQSLDQGLQFLIQYYNGEERAKGNILERFSAQQFPDLHSELNLSSLELGDSALYFCASSMGTEETQYFGPGTRLLVL.

The chain links TRBV13 to TRBJ1-3; a weak D match, TRBD1 (5 bases). The CDR3 extends over 14 amino acids. Trimming shortened V by 3 bases and J by 2 bases, and 8 bases separated the two germline ends. Germline CDR1 is PRHDT and CDR2 is FYEKMQ (reference sequence). CDR3 bases: TGTGCCAGCAGCTTGGGGACGGCTGGAAACACCATATATTTT. Its protein product is CASSLGTAGNTIYF.

The rearrangement links TRBV12-3 or TRBV12-4 to TRBJ1-4; possibly TRBD1 for D (5 bases). V was trimmed by 3 bases and J by 8 bases, leaving 10 bases between them. The CDR3 runs 13 residues. CDR3 in amino acids: CASSFGTSEKLFF. The DNA of the CDR3 is TGTGCCAGCAGTTTTGGGACGAGCGAAAAACTGTTTTTT.

This chain joins TRBV15 and TRBJ1-1; D is uncertain. In germline, CDR1 is LNHNV, CDR2 YYDKDF (reference sequence). Trimming took off 6 bases at V and 10 bases at J, with 15 bases between the two ends. The CDR3 length is 12 residues. The CDR3 sequence is CATRTPGLLAFF. The CDR3 coding sequence is TGTGCCACCAGAACCCCCGGCCTGCTAGCTTTCTTT. The full variable domain, with the rest looked up from reference TRBV15 and TRBJ1-1, is DAMVIQNPRYQVTQFGKPVTLSCSQTLNHNVMYWYQQKSSQAPKLLFHYYDKDFNNEADTPDNFQSRRPNTSFCFLDIRSPGLGDTAMYLCATRTPGLLAFFGQGTRLTVV.

The V call is TRBV11-2, the J call TRBJ1-1; D remains ambiguous. There are 11 residues in the CDR3. V was pared by 5 bases and J by 7 bases, with 8 bases between. Germline V lookup: CDR1 SGHAT, CDR2 FQNNGV. CDR3 bases: TGTGCCAGCAGCCAGACTCTTGAAGCTTTCTTT. As protein: CASSQTLEAFF.

The chain couples TRBV7-9 to TRBJ1-2, with D tentatively TRBD1 (5 bases). Trimming shortened V by 1 base and J by 13 bases, and 13 bases separated the two germline ends. CDR1 is SEHNR and CDR2 is FQNEAQ in the germline V gene (reference sequence). The CDR3 contains 12 residues. CDR3 loop: CASSLVGTDLTF. DNA for the CDR3: TGTGCCAGCAGCTTAGTGGGGACGGACCTCACCTTC.

The chain is built from TRBV7-9 and TRBJ1-2; 9 bases line up with TRBD1. After removal of 0 bases from V and 7 bases from J, the junction contained 9 bases not matched to a gene. The germline gives CDR1 SEHNR, CDR2 FQNEAQ (reference sequence). The CDR3 contains 16 residues. Here the CDR3 DNA reads TGTGCCAGCAGCTTAGCCCTCGGACAGGGGCAAGGTGGCTACACCTTC. Residues: CASSLALGQGQGGYTF.

The chain uses TRBV5-6 and TRBJ1-2; 12 bases agree with TRBD1. The J segment lost 3 bases and the V segment lost 5 bases, leaving 5 bases of the junction unmatched. CDR1 is SGHDT and CDR2 is YYEEEE in the germline V gene. The CDR3 spans 15 residues. The CDR3 sequence is CASRGTGGLYYGYTF. The CDR3, as DNA: TGTGCCAGCAGGGGGACAGGGGGCCTTTACTATGGCTACACCTTC.

The gene calls are TRBV6-5 and TRBJ2-5; D gene unclear. Between the trimmed V and J ends, which lost 6 bases and 5 bases, there was a span of 7 bases. Germline V gives CDR1 MNHEY, CDR2 SVGAGI. The CDR3 is 11 amino acids. CDR3 nucleotide sequence: TGTGCCAGCAGACTCAGGGAGACCCAGTACTTC. Translating gives CASRLRETQYF.

This chain joins TRBV4-3 and TRBJ2-1; D possibly corresponds to TRBD2 (6 bases). Trimming shortened V by 0 bases and J by 0 bases, and 15 bases separated the two germline ends. The CDR3 covers 18 residues. CDR1 is LGHNA and CDR2 is YSLEER in the germline V gene. CDR3 sequence reads: CASSQDGGALASYNEQFF. The CDR3 nucleotides read TGCGCCAGCAGCCAAGACGGCGGGGCCCTTGCCTCCTACAATGAGCAGTTCTTC.

The gene calls are TRBV29-1 and TRBJ2-2; no firm D call. Trimming took off 3 bases at V and 7 bases at J, with 3 bases between the two ends. Germline V gives CDR1 SQVTM, CDR2 ANQGSEA. The CDR3 is made up of 10 amino acids. CDR3 in DNA: TGCAGCGTTGACAACGGGGAGCTGTTTTTT. This gives the protein CSVDNGELFF.

The chain employs TRBV19 and TRBJ2-5; D may be TRBD2 (5 bases). The CDR3 has 15 amino acids. Trimming took off 1 base at V and 2 bases at J, with 11 bases between the two ends. In germline, CDR1 is LNHDA, CDR2 SQIVND (reference sequence). DNA for the CDR3: TGTGCCAGTAGTATAGGCGACTATGGGCAAGAGACCCAGTACTTC. Its protein is CASSIGDYGQETQYF.

The V gene is TRBV19, the J gene TRBJ2-5; D remains unclear. CDR1 and CDR2 from the germline V gene are LNHDA and SQIVND (reference sequence). The ends were cut back, 3 bases at V and 5 bases at J, with 13 bases in the middle. The CDR3 spans 14 residues. The DNA of the CDR3 is TGTGCCAGTAGTATCAACGCGAACTCGGAGACCCAGTACTTC. Translated: CASSINANSETQYF.

This chain uses TRBV19 with TRBJ1-1; D is uncertain. Germline values: CDR1 LNHDA, CDR2 SQIVND (reference sequence). Between the trimmed V and J ends, which lost 6 bases and 5 bases, there was a span of 7 bases. The CDR3 extends over 11 amino acids. The CDR3 bases are TGTGCCAGTAGGCGAGGGACTGAAGCTTTCTTT. It codes for CASRRGTEAFF.

J is TRBJ1-6 and V is TRBV7-2, with no clear D. V lost 1 base and J lost 9, with 4 bases in between. The CDR3 length is 12 residues. Germline V gene sequence: CDR1 SGHTA, CDR2 FQGNSA. The CDR3 DNA follows: TGTGCCAGCAGCTTAGAAGTTTCACCCCTCCACTTT. This sequence encodes CASSLEVSPLHF.

The CDR3 sequence is CASRRRVAANYGYTF. CDR3 nucleotides: TGTGCCAGTAGAAGAAGAGTGGCCGCTAACTATGGCTACACCTTC. The chain has TRBV19 and TRBJ1-2; D is unresolved. V lost 6 bases to trimming and J lost 0 bases, with 14 bases between them. Germline CDR1 reads LNHDA; CDR2 reads SQIVND (reference sequence). The CDR3 consists of 15 residues.

J is TRBJ1-6 and V is TRBV2; D is unresolved. The germline gives CDR1 SNHLY, CDR2 FYNNEI. The germline V and J ends were trimmed by 4 bases and 9 bases, with 13 bases remaining between them. This CDR3 comprises 14 residues. This CDR3 is CASSGVRKLSPLHF. The CDR3 DNA is TGTGCCAGCAGTGGGGTCAGGAAGCTTTCACCCCTCCACTTT.

V usage is TRBV7-8 and J usage is TRBJ2-7; unclear D gene. With 5 bases removed from V and 3 bases from J, the gap between germline ends came to 8 bases. The length of the CDR3 is 12 residues. Germline-derived CDR1 and CDR2 are SGHVS and FQNEAQ. CDR3 nucleotides: TGTGCCAGCAGCCTTATCAACTACGAGCAGTACTTC. Amino acids: CASSLINYEQYF.

The chain combines TRBV14 with TRBJ1-1; the match to TRBD1 covers 10 bases. Germline V CDR1 and CDR2: SGHDN, FVKESK. V gave up 6 bases and J gave up 4 bases; unmatched junction bases: 8. CDR3 length: 15 amino acids. Here the CDR3 reads CASRRQGAGSTEAFF. The CDR3 coding sequence is TGTGCCAGCAGACGACAGGGGGCGGGTAGCACTGAAGCTTTCTTT.

This CDR3 is CASIPPQPLNTEAFF. The CDR3 DNA reads TGTGCCAGCATACCCCCCCAGCCCCTCAACACTGAAGCTTTCTTT. V gene TRBV6-7 combines with J gene TRBJ1-1; D is undetermined. TRBV6-7 is annotated as an ORF whose role is uncertain. The CDR3 has 15 amino acids. V dropped 7 bases and J dropped 2 bases, with 17 bases sitting between them.

The genes are TRBV4-2 and TRBJ1-5, with D maybe TRBD1 (6 bases). V was cut by 0 bases and J by 7 bases, with 13 bases left in between. This CDR3 contains 15 residues. Germline V CDR1 and CDR2: LGHNA, YNFKEQ. The CDR3 nucleotides are TGTGCCAGCAGCCAAGAAGGGGGGCCAACCCAGCCCCAGCATTTT. Translation: CASSQEGGPTQPQHF.